The present entry profiles one T cell receptor beta chain with its context. Its specificity is unknown. The data were obtained in a study of T cell clones after liver transplantation. Study-wide context: Blood was drawn pre-transplant, before withdrawal, and after full or failed withdrawal. General study points: Low donor cell numbers restricted donor-reactive repertoire measurement in two subjects. Post-transplant time points were not standardized, so conclusions are preliminary. Circulating graft-donor-reactive CD4 TCRbeta sequences fell significantly post-transplant in 5 of 8 subjects.

The data were produced by immunoSEQ multiplex PCR, yet TCRdb's version contains in-frame clones alone and is incomplete. Here the sample spans 65,000 to 85,000 clones, about 85% being singletons. The CDR3 is made up of 13 amino acids. In germline, CDR1 is PRHDT, CDR2 FYEKMQ (reference sequence). V was clipped by 5 bases and J by 5 bases, with 9 bases between them. The specimen was CD4+ T cells from blood, collected around 50 months after liver transplant. The TCR originated in a human patient who received a liver transplant. Some T cells may be transferred from the graft donor. The gene calls are TRBV13 and TRBJ1-4, with D unresolved. CDR3 nucleotide sequence: TGTGCCAGCAGCCACGAGCGGAATGAAAAACTGTTTTTT. Translated, it gives CASSHERNEKLFF.